This entry describes one T cell receptor beta chain. The antigen remains undetermined. Germline V gene lookup returns CDR1 SNHLY and CDR2 FYNNEI. There are 12 residues in the CDR3. These data come from a study of blood T cells in healthy people across ages. Broader study findings: TCR beta diversity per million T cells fell roughly linearly with age. Comparison with aged donors showed that long-lived donors had more naive CD4+ cells and higher diversity.

A second roughly 6 to 11 cycle PCR used barcoded and J-beta primers. From the 5' RACE reads, TCRdb called clonotypes with MiXCR, one entry per CDR3 protein. The repertoire holds more than 700,000 distinct CDR3 sequences, with about 53% as singletons. This clonotype was sampled from a man at least 80 years old in good health. The material sequenced was blood. V usage is TRBV2 and J usage is TRBJ2-1; D perhaps matches TRBD1 (5 bases). The end of the DNA fits TRBJ2-7 better, so the J call may be wrong. The CDR3 sequence: CASSRAYNEQYF. DNA of the CDR3: TGTGCCAGCAGCAGGGCCTACAATGAGCAGTACTTC.